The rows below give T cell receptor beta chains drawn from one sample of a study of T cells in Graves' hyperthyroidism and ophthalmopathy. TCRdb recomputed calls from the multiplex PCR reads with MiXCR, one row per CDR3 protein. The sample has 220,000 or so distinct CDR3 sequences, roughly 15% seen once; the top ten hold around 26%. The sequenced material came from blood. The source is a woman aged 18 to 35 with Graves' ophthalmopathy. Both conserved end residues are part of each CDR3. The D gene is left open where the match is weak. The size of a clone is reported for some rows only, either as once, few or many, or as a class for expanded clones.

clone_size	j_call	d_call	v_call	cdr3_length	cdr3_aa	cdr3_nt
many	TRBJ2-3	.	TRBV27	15	CASSFRRGSERTQYF	TGTGCCAGCAGTTTCCGCAGGGGCTCGGAGCGGACGCAGTATTTT
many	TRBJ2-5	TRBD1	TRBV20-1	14	CSASGQEIQETQYF	TGCAGTGCCTCGGGACAGGAGATCCAAGAGACCCAGTACTTC
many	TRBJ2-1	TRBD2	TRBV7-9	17	CASSHTVSGSSYNEQFF	TGTGCCAGCAGCCATACCGTTAGCGGGAGCTCCTACAATGAGCAGTTCTTC
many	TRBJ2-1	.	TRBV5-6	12	CASSLHPHPGFF	TGTGCCAGCAGCTTGCACCCCCACCCGGGGTTCTTC
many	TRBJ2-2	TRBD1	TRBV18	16	CASSPFGTGGTGELFF	TGTGCCAGCTCACCGTTCGGGACAGGGGGAACCGGGGAGCTGTTTTTT
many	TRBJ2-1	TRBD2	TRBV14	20	CASSHLTLRTSGGSYNEQFF	TGTGCCAGCAGCCATCTAACTCTTAGGACTAGCGGGGGCTCCTACAATGAGCAGTTCTTC
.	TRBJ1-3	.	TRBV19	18	CASSTTSDPRGSGNTIYF	TGTGCCAGTAGTACTACCTCTGATCCGAGGGGCTCTGGAAACACCATATATTTT
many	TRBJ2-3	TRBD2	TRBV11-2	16	CASTLGLAGPTDTQYF	TGTGCCAGCACCCTAGGCCTAGCGGGACCTACAGATACGCAGTATTTT
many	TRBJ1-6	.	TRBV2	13	CASSPAYNSPLHF	TGTGCCAGCAGTCCAGCTTATAATTCACCCCTCCACTTT
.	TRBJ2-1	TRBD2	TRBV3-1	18	CASGRGRGTAGGLNEQFF	TGTGCCAGCGGGAGGGGCAGGGGTACAGCGGGAGGACTGAATGAGCAGTTCTTC
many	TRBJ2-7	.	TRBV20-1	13	CSARRALSYEQYF	TGCAGTGCTAGGCGGGCTCTCTCCTACGAGCAGTACTTC
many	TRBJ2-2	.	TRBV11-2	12	CASSLVFGELFF	TGTGCCAGCAGCTTAGTCTTCGGGGAGCTGTTTTTT
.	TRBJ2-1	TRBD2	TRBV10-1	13	CASSESGRNEQFF	TGCGCCAGCAGTGAGAGCGGGAGGAATGAGCAGTTCTTC
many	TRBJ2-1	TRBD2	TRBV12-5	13	CASGLVQGGGQFF	TGTGCTAGTGGTTTGGTACAAGGCGGGGGGCAGTTCTTC
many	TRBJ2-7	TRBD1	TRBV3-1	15	CASSHPGQGFYEQYF	TGTGCCAGCAGCCATCCGGGACAGGGCTTTTACGAGCAGTACTTC
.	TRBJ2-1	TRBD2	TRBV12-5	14	CASGTSGGHNEQFF	TGTGCTAGCGGGACTAGCGGGGGCCACAATGAGCAGTTCTTC
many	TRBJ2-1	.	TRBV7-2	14	CASSIGGSLDEQFF	TGTGCCAGCTCCATTGGGGGGAGTCTGGATGAGCAGTTCTTC
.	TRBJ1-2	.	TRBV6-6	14	CASSYAGERGGYTF	TGTGCCAGCAGTTACGCAGGGGAGAGGGGCGGCTACACCTTC
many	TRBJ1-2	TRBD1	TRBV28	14	CASSFVAGGKGYTF	TGTGCCAGCAGTTTCGTGGCAGGGGGCAAGGGCTACACCTTC
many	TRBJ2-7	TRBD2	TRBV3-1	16	CASSQDPAGRAYEQYF	TGTGCCAGCAGCCAAGATCCAGCGGGACGTGCCTACGAGCAGTACTTC
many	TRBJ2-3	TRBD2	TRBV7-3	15	CASSLDGGDTDTQYF	TGTGCCAGCAGCTTAGACGGGGGGGACACAGATACGCAGTATTTT
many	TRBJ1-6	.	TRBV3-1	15	CASSQESAGRSPLHF	TGTGCCAGCAGCCAAGAGTCAGCAGGGCGATCACCCCTCCACTTT
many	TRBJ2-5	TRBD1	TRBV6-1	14	CASAGQGNQETQYF	TGTGCCAGCGCGGGACAGGGCAACCAAGAGACCCAGTACTTC
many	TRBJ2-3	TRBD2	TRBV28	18	CASSLPGVAGEGTDTQYF	TGTGCCAGCAGTTTGCCGGGAGTAGCGGGAGAAGGGACAGATACGCAGTATTTT
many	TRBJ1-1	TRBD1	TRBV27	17	CASSFLGTGSRDTEAFF	TGTGCCAGCAGTTTCTTGGGGACAGGGAGTAGGGACACTGAAGCTTTCTTT
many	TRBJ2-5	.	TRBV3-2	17	CASSPKESGQGIETQYF	TGTGCCAGCAGCCCTAAGGAATCTGGACAGGGAATAGAGACCCAGTACTTC
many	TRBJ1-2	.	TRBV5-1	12	CASSLMGMGYTF	TGCGCCAGCAGTCTCATGGGGATGGGCTACACCTTC
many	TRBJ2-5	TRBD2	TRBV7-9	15	CASSSALAGGETQYF	TGTGCCAGCAGCTCGGCTCTAGCGGGAGGAGAGACCCAGTACTTC
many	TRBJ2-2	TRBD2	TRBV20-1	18	CSARELGLAGRLTGELFF	TGCAGTGCTAGAGAACTTGGACTAGCGGGAAGACTCACCGGGGAGCTGTTTTTT
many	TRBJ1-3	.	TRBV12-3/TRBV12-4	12	CASSFFGNTIYF	TGTGCCAGCAGTTTTTTCGGAAACACCATATATTTT
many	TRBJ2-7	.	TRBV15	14	CATSRAGLTYEQYF	TGTGCCACCAGCAGAGCGGGTTTAACCTACGAGCAGTACTTC
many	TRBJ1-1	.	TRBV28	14	CASSLDWGNTEAFF	TGTGCCAGCAGTTTGGACTGGGGGAACACTGAAGCTTTCTTT
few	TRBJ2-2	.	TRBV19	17	CASISYSTAGFTGELFF	TGTGCCAGTATTTCGTATTCAACGGCAGGGTTCACCGGGGAGCTGTTTTTT
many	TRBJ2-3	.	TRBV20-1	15	CSASRLQGRTDTQYF	TGCAGTGCCAGTAGGCTACAGGGCCGCACAGATACGCAGTATTTT
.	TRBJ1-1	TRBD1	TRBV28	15	CASSRSGTGRTEAFF	TGTGCCAGCAGCCGATCCGGGACAGGGCGCACTGAAGCTTTCTTT
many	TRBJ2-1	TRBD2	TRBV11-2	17	CASSLLRTSGRRVEQFF	TGTGCCAGCAGCTTACTGCGGACTAGCGGGAGACGGGTTGAGCAGTTCTTC
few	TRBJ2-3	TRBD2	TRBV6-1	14	CASSLGTTTDTQYF	TGTGCCAGCAGTCTAGGGACTACCACAGATACGCAGTATTTT
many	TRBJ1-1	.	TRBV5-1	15	CASSLAGQANTEAFF	TGCGCCAGCAGCTTGGCCGGGCAGGCGAACACTGAAGCTTTCTTT
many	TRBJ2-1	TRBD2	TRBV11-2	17	CASSRIIISGGESEQFF	TGTGCCAGCAGCCGAATAATAATAAGCGGGGGCGAGAGTGAGCAGTTCTTC
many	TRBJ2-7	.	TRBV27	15	CASTLLTPSGNEQYF	TGTGCCAGCACCCTTTTAACACCGTCAGGGAACGAGCAGTACTTC
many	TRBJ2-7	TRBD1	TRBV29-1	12	CSGGQDSYEQYF	TGCAGCGGGGGACAGGACTCCTACGAGCAGTACTTC
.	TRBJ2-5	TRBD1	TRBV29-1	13	CSVAQGAGETQYF	TGCAGCGTTGCGCAGGGGGCGGGGGAGACCCAGTACTTC
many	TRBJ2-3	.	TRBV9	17	CASSVGRRYSGTDTQYF	TGTGCCAGCAGCGTAGGTCGCCGTTACTCTGGCACAGATACGCAGTATTTT